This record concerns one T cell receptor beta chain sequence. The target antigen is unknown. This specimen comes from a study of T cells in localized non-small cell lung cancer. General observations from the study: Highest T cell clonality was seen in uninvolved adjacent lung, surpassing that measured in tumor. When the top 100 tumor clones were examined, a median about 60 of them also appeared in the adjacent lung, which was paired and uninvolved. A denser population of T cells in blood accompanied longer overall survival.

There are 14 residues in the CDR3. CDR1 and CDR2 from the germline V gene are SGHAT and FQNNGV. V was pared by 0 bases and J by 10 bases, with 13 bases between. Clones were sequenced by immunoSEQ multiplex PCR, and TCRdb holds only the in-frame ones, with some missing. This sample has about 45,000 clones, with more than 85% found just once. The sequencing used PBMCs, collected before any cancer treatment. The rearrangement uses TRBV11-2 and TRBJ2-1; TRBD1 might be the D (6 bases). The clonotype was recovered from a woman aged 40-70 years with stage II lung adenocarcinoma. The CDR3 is CASSLDRYGGEQFF. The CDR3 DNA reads TGTGCCAGCAGCTTAGATCGTTATGGGGGCGAGCAGTTCTTC.